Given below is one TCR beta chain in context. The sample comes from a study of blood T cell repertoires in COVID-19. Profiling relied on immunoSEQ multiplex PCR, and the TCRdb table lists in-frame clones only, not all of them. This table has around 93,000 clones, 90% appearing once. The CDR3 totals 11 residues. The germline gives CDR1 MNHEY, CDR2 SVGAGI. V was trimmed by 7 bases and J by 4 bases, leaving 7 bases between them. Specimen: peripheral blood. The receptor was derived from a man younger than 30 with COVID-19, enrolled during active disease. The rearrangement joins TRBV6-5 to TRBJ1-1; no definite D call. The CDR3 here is CASTGLTEAFF. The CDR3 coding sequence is TGTGCCAGCACCGGACTCACTGAAGCTTTCTTT.